This T cell receptor beta chain comes out of a study of cytomegalovirus exposure and HLA in healthy donors. V dropped 3 bases and J dropped 4; count of bases not matched to a gene: 8. Germline V gives CDR1 MDHEN, CDR2 SYDVKM. The CDR3 runs 15 residues. On this clone: The antigen is unknown.

Researchers ran the PCR with 60 Vbeta and 13 Jbeta primers. Some clones are missing from TCRdb's copy, which holds only in-frame ones; the method was immunoSEQ multiplex PCR. This sample's table has some 84,000 clones. Findings and caveats of the study: In a later analysis, specific HLA alleles were associated with more than 15,000 TCR beta sequences at a 0.05 false discovery rate. Researchers reported from a later analysis that most CMV-associated TCR beta chains appeared HLA-restricted.

The gene calls are TRBV28 and TRBJ1-2; TRBD1 matches 7 bases. The TCR originated in a man aged 50 to 60 in good health and CMV-seronegative. Sequencing was done on a sample of PBMCs. The CDR3 sequence: CASSFTRGRSYGYTF. The CDR3 DNA follows: TGTGCCAGCAGTTTCACAAGGGGGCGATCCTATGGCTACACCTTC.